The clone carrying this T cell receptor (beta chain) was detected many times. The target antigen is unknown. This entry comes from a study of regulatory T cells in long-lasting Graves disease. Combining iRepertoire HTBI primers with Arm-PCR of CDR3 regions, the authors built TCR beta libraries. TCRdb redid the calling of the multiplex PCR reads with MiXCR, one entry per CDR3 protein. The repertoire holds hundreds of thousands of distinct CDR3 sequences, 18% seen once, with about two fifths in the top ten. V trimming: 8 bases; J trimming: 4 bases; junction bases outside the gene matches: 5. From germline, CDR1 is SNHLY and CDR2 FYNNEI. The CDR3 consists of 13 residues. Time point: newly diagnosed GD, antithyroid drugs for less than 3 months. With RNA extracted from PBMCs as input, the TCR library was made. An endocrinology department located in Xi'an, China, was where the patients came from. Regarding the study as a whole: Sharing of public clonotypes was greater in persistent patients (about 3,000) than in new patients (roughly 880).

This sequence originates from a female donor with Graves disease. The chain recombines TRBV2 with TRBJ2-5; TRBD1 agrees at 9 bases. The sequencing here drew on peripheral blood mononuclear cells (PBMCs), taken at new diagnosis, from a patient treated with antithyroid drugs. The CDR3 nucleotides are TGTGCCAGCCGGGACAGGGTAGGAGAGACCCAGTACTTC. It codes for CASRDRVGETQYF.